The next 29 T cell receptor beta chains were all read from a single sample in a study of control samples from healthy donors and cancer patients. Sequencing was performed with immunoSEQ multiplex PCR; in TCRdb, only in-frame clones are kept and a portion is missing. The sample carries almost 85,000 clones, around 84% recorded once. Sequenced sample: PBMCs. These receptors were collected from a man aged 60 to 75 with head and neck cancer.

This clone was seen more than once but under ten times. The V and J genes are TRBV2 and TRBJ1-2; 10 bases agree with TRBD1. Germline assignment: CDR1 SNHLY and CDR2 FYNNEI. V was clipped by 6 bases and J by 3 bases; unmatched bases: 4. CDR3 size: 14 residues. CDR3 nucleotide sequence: TGTGCCAGCAGAGAGGGACAGGGGTACTATGGCTACACCTTC. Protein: CASREGQGYYGYTF. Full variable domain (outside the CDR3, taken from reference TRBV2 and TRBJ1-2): EPEVTQTPSHQVTQMGQEVILRCVPISNHLYFYWYRQILGQKVEFLVSFYNNEISEKSEIFDDQFSVERPDGSNFTLKIRSTKLEDSAMYFCASREGQGYYGYTFGSGTRLTVV.

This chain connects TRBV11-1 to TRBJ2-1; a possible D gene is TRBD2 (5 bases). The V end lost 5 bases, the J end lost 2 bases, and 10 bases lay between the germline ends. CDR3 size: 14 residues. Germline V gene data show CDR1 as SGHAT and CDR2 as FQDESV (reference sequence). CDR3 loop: CASSPGLAYNEQFF. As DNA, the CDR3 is TGTGCCAGCAGCCCCGGACTCGCCTACAATGAGCAGTTCTTC.

The CDR3 spells CAWSVSFRREPYEQYF. The CDR3 coding sequence is TGTGCCTGGAGTGTATCGTTTAGGCGGGAGCCCTACGAGCAGTACTTC. The genes are TRBV30 and TRBJ2-7, with 7 bases matching TRBD2. This CDR3 spans 16 amino acids. Germline CDR1 is GTSNPN and CDR2 is SVGIG (reference sequence). The V and J ends lost 0 bases and 2 bases, in that order; junction bases with no gene match: 10.

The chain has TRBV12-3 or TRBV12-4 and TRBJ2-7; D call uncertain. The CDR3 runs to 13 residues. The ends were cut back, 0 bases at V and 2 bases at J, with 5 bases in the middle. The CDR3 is CASSLAPTYEQYF. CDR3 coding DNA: TGTGCCAGCAGTTTAGCTCCCACCTACGAGCAGTACTTC.

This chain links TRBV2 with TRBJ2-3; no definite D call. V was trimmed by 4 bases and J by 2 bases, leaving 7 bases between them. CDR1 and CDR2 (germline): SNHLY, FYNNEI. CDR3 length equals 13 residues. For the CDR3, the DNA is TGTGCCAGCAGTGGAGAAATCACAGATACGCAGTATTTT. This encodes CASSGEITDTQYF. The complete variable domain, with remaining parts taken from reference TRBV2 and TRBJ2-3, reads EPEVTQTPSHQVTQMGQEVILRCVPISNHLYFYWYRQILGQKVEFLVSFYNNEISEKSEIFDDQFSVERPDGSNFTLKIRSTKLEDSAMYFCASSGEITDTQYFGPGTRLTVL.

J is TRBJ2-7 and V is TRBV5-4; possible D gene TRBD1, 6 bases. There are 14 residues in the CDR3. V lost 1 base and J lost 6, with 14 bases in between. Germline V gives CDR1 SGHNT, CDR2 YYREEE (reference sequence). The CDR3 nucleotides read TGTGCCAGCAGCTTGTTGGACAGAGTGGGCGAGCAGTACTTC. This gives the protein CASSLLDRVGEQYF.

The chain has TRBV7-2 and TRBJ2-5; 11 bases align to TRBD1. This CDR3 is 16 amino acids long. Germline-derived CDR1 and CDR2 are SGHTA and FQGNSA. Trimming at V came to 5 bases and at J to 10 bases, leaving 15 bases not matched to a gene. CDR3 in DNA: TGTGCCAGCAGCCCCCCATCAGGGACAGGGGGGGCAGACCAGTACTTC. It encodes CASSPPSGTGGADQYF.

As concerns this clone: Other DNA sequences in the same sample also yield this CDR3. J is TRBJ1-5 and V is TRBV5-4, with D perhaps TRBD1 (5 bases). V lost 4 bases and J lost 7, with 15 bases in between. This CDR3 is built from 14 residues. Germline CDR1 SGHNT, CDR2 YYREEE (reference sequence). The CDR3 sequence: CASSMGGVGQPQHF. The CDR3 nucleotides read TGTGCCAGCAGCATGGGGGGGGTGGGGCAGCCCCAGCATTTT.

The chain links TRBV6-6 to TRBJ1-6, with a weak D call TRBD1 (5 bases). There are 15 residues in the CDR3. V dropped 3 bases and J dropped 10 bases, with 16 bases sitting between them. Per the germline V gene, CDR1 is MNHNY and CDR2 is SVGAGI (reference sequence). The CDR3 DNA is TGTGCCAGCAGTTATGGGGCCTTGCCGCACTCACCCCTCCACTTT. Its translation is CASSYGALPHSPLHF.

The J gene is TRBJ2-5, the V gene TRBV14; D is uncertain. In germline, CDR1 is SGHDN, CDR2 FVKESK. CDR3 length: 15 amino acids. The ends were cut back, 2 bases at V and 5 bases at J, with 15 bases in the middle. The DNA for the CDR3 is TGTGCCAGCAGCCAATTAGCTACTCCCTGGGAGACCCAGTACTTC. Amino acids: CASSQLATPWETQYF. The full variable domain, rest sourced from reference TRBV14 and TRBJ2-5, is EAGVTQFPSHSVIEKGQTVTLRCDPISGHDNLYWYRRVMGKEIKFLLHFVKESKQDESGMPNNRFLAERTGGTYSTLKVQPAELEDSGVYFCASSQLATPWETQYFGPGTRLLVL.

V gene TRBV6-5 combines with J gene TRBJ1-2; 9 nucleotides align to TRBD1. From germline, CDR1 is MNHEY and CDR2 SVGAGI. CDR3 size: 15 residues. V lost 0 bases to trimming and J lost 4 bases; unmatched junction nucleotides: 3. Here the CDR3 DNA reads TGTGCCAGCAGTTACTCGCAGACAGGGGGCTATGGCTACACCTTC. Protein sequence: CASSYSQTGGYGYTF.

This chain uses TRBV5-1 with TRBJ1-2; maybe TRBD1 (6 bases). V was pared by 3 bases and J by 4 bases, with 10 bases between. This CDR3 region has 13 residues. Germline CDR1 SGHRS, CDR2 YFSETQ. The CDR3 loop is CASSSGQSYGYTF. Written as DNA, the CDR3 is TGCGCCAGCAGCTCCGGACAGTCCTATGGCTACACCTTC.

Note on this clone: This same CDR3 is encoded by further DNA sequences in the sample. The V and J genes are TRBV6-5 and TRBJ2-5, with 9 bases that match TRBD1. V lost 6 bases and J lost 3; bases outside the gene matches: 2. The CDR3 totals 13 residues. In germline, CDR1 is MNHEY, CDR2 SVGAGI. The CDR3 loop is CASSRDREETQYF. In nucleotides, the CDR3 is TGTGCCAGCAGCCGGGACAGGGAAGAGACCCAGTACTTC.

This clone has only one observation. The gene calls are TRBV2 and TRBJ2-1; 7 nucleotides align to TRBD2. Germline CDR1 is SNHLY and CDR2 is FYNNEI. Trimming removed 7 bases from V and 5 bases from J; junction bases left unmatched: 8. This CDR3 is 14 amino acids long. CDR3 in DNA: TGTGCCAGCAAGGCCCTAGCGGCCAACAATGAGCAGTTCTTC. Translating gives CASKALAANNEQFF.

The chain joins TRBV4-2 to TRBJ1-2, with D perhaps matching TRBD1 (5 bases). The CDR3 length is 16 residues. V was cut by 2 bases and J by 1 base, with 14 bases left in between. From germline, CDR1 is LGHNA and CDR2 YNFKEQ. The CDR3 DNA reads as TGTGCCAGCAGCCAAACCCCGGGACCTCTTAACTATGGCTACACCTTC. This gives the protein CASSQTPGPLNYGYTF.

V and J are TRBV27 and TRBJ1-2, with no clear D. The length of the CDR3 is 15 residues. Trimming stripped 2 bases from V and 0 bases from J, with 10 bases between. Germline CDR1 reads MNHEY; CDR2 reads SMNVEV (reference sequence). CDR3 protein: CASSLIAFSNYGYTF. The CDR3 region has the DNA TGTGCCAGCAGTTTAATCGCATTCTCTAACTATGGCTACACCTTC.

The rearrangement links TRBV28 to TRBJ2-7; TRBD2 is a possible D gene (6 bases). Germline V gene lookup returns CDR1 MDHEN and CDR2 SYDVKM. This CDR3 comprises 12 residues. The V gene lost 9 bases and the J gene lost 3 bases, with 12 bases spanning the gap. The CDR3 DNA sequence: TGTGCCAGTCGGACTAACTACTACGAGCAGTACTTC. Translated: CASRTNYYEQYF.

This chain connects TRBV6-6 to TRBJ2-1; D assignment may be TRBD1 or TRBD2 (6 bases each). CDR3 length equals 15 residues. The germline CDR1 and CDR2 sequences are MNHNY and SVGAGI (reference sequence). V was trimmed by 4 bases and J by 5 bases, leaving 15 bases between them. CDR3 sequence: CASSLVGGNNNEQFF. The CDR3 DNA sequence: TGTGCCAGCAGTTTGGTGGGGGGCAACAACAATGAGCAGTTCTTC.

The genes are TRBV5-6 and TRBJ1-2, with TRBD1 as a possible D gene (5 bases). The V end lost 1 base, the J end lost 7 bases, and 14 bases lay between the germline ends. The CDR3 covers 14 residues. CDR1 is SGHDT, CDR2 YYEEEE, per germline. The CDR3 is CASSLPVPQGGYTF. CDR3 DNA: TGTGCCAGCAGCTTGCCGGTCCCCCAGGGTGGCTACACCTTC. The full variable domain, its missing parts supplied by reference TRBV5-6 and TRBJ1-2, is DAGVTQSPTHLIKTRGQQVTLRCSPKSGHDTVSWYQQALGQGPQFIFQYYEEEERQRGNFPDRFSGHQFPNYSSELNVNALLLGDSALYLCASSLPVPQGGYTFGSGTRLTVV.

Written as DNA, the CDR3 is TGCAGCGCTTGCCTCGAGACTAGCGGGTGGAATGAGCAGTTCTTC. It yields the protein CSACLETSGWNEQFF. The J gene is TRBJ2-1, the V gene TRBV29-1; 10 bases fit TRBD2. Germline loops: CDR1 SQVTM, CDR2 ANQGSEA. This CDR3 is built from 15 residues. V was pared by 7 bases and J by 7 bases, with 13 bases of the junction left unmatched.

CDR3 region: CASSSSRGGYEQYF. The CDR3 bases are TGTGCCAGCAGTTCCTCCAGGGGGGGCTACGAGCAGTACTTC. The chain links TRBV2 to TRBJ2-7; perhaps D is TRBD1 or TRBD2 (7 bases each). Between the trimmed V and J ends, which lost 5 bases and 3 bases, there was a span of 14 bases. This CDR3 contains 14 residues. Germline V CDR1 and CDR2: SNHLY, FYNNEI.

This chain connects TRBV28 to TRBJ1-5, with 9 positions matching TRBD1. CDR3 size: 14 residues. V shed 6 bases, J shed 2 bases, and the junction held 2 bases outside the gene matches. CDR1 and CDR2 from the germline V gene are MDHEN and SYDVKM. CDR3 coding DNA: TGTGCCAGCAGGGGACAGGGCGGCAATCAGCCCCAGCATTTT. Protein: CASRGQGGNQPQHF.

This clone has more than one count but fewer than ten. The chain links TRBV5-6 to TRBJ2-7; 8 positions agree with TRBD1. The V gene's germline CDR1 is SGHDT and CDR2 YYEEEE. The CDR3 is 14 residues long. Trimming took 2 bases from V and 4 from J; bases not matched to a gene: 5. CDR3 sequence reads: CASSFGQGRYEQYF. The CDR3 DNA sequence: TGTGCCAGCAGCTTTGGACAGGGTCGGTACGAGCAGTACTTC.

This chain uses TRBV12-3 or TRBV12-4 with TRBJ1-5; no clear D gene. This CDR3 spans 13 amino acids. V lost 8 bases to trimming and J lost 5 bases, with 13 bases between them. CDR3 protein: CASGLNLYQPQHF. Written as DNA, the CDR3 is TGTGCCAGCGGACTTAATCTTTATCAGCCCCAGCATTTT.

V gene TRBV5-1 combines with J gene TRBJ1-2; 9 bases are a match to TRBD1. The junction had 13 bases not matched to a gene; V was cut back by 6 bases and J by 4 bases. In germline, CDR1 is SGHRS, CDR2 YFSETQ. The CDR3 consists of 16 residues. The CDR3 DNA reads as TGCGCCAGCAAGCCCGTTACAGGGGGCAGTATCTATGGCTACACCTTC. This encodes CASKPVTGGSIYGYTF.

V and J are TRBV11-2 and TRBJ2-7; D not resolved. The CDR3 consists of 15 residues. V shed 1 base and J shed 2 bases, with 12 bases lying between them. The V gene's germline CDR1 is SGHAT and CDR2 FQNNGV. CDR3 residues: CASSLGLSETYEQYF. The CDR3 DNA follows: TGTGCCAGCAGCTTAGGATTAAGCGAGACCTACGAGCAGTACTTC.

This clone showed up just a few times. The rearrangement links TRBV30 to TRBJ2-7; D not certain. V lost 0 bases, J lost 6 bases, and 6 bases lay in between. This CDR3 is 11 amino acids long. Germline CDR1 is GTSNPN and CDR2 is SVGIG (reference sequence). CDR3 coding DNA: TGTGCCTGGAGTGTGGGTAGCGAGCAGTACTTC. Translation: CAWSVGSEQYF.

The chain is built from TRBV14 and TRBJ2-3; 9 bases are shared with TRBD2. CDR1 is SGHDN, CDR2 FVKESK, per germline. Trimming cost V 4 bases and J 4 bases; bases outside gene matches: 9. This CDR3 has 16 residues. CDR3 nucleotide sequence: TGTGCCAGCAGCCTCCTTCGGGGACTAGCTTCAGATACGCAGTATTTT. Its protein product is CASSLLRGLASDTQYF. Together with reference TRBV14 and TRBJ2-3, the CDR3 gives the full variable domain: EAGVTQFPSHSVIEKGQTVTLRCDPISGHDNLYWYRRVMGKEIKFLLHFVKESKQDESGMPNNRFLAERTGGTYSTLKVQPAELEDSGVYFCASSLLRGLASDTQYFGPGTRLTVL.

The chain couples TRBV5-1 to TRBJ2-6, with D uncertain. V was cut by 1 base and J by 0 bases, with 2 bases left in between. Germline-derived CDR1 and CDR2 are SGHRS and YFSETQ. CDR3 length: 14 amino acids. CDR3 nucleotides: TGCGCCAGCAGCTTGTTCTCTGGGGCCAACGTCCTGACTTTC. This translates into CASSLFSGANVLTF.